This TCR beta chain was retrieved from a study of blood T cell repertoires in COVID-19. Study-level information: Sites in the United States, Italy and Spain provided acute and convalescent COVID-19 samples. Nucleic acid was either cDNA or gDNA, and it came from T cells, B-cell-depleted T cells, or PBMCs.

Germline assignment: CDR1 SGHTA and CDR2 FQGNSA. The CDR3 is made up of 14 amino acids. V shed 6 bases and J 5 bases; nucleotides not matched to a gene: 5. Original data processing: Estimates of nucleated cell counts were drawn from the amplification of reference gene primers. The data were produced by immunoSEQ multiplex PCR, yet TCRdb's version contains in-frame clones alone and is incomplete. From that table come the V and J calls and clone size; the DNA was used to work out D and trimming. The sample lists some 300,000 clones, about 91% occurring once. The sample comprised peripheral blood. This TCR was sampled from a woman younger than 45 who had recovered from COVID-19. The chain recombines TRBV7-2 with TRBJ2-7; 12 bases fit TRBD1. The CDR3 loop is CASSRGQGADEQYF. CDR3 DNA sequence: TGTGCCAGCAGTCGGGGACAGGGGGCCGACGAGCAGTACTTC.